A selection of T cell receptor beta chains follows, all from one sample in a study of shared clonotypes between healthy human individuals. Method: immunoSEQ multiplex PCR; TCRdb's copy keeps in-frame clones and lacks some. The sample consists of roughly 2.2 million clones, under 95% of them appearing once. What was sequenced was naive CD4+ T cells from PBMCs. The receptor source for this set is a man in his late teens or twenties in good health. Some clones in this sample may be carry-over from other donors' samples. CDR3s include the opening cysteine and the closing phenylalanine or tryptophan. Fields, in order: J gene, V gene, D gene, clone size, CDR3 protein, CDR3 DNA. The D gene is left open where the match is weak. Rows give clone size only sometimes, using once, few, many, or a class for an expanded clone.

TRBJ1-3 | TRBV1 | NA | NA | CTSSQERPGQTGNTIYF | TGCACCAGCAGCCAAGAGAGGCCGGGACAGACAGGAAACACCATATATTTT
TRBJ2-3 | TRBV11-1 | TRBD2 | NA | CASSQNRWEGDTQYF | TGTGCCAGCAGCCAAAACCGGTGGGAGGGAGATACGCAGTATTTT
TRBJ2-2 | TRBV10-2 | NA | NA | CASTSGLRYTGELFF | TGCGCCAGCACAAGCGGGTTGAGATACACCGGGGAGCTGTTTTTT
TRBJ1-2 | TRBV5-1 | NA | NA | CASSLGEGGYTF | TGCGCCAGCAGCTTGGGCGAGGGTGGCTACACCTTC
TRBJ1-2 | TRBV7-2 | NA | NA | CASSLTGIYGYTF | TGTGCCAGCAGCTTAACAGGGATCTATGGCTACACCTTC
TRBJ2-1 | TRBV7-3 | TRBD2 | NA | CASSPGLAVYNEQFF | TGTGCCAGCAGCCCGGGACTAGCGGTATACAATGAGCAGTTCTTC
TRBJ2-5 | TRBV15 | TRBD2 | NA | CATSRDLSASGRGETQYF | TGTGCCACCAGCAGAGATCTGTCCGCTAGCGGGAGGGGAGAGACCCAGTACTTC
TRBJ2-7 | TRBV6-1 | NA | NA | CASSEHLYEQYF | TGTGCCAGCAGTGAACACCTTTACGAGCAGTACTTC
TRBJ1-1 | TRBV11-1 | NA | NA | CASSLALPGRTEAFF | TGTGCCAGCAGCTTAGCCCTCCCCGGACGTACTGAAGCTTTCTTT
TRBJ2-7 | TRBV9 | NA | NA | CASSVPPPGPSGQYF | TGTGCCAGCAGCGTACCCCCCCCAGGACCTTCGGGACAGTACTTC
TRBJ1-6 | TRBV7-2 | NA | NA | CASSSQQSPLHF | TGTGCCAGCAGCTCACAGCAATCACCCCTCCACTTT
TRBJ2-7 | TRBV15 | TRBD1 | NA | CATSPGQRTYEQYF | TGTGCCACCAGTCCGGGACAGAGAACCTACGAGCAGTACTTC
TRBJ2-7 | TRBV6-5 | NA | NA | CASSYSTRTYEQYF | TGTGCCAGCAGTTACTCGACCAGGACCTACGAGCAGTACTTC
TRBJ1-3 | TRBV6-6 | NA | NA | CASSNPGNSGNTIYF | TGTGCCAGCAGTAACCCAGGGAACTCTGGAAACACCATATATTTT
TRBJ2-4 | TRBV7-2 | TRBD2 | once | CASSRGGQVAKNIQYF | TGTGCCAGCAGCCGGGGGGGGCAGGTGGCCAAAAACATTCAGTACTTC
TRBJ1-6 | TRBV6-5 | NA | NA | CASSMQDNSPLHF | TGTGCCAGCAGTATGCAGGATAATTCACCCCTCCACTTT
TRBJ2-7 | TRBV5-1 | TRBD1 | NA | CASSWIPGTGSYEQYF | TGCGCCAGCAGCTGGATTCCCGGGACAGGGTCCTACGAGCAGTACTTC
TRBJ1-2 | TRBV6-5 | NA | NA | CASSGRTGGYTF | TGTGCCAGCAGTGGCCGAACGGGGGGCTACACCTTC
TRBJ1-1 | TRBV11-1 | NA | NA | CASSPAGSVLTEAFF | TGTGCCAGCAGCCCCGCGGGGTCGGTTCTCACTGAAGCTTTCTTT
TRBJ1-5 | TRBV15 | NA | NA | CATSREQARPQHF | TGTGCCACCAGCAGGGAACAGGCACGGCCCCAGCATTTT
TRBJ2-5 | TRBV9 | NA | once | CASSVGQWIETQYF | TGTGCCAGCAGCGTAGGACAGTGGATAGAGACCCAGTACTTC
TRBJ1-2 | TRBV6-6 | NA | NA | CASAEAGNYGYTF | TGTGCCAGCGCGGAGGCAGGGAACTATGGCTACACCTTC
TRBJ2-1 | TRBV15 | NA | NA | CATSRDFDEPPDNEQFF | TGTGCCACCAGCAGAGATTTTGATGAACCCCCAGACAATGAGCAGTTCTTC
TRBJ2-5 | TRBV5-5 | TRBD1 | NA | CASSRTGQETQYF | TGTGCCAGCAGCCGGACAGGCCAAGAGACCCAGTACTTC
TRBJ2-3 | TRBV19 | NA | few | CASSIVRDTQYF | TGTGCCAGTAGTATAGTTCGGGATACGCAGTATTTT
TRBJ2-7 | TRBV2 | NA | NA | CASSEASGAYEQYF | TGTGCCAGCAGTGAAGCTAGCGGAGCGTACGAGCAGTACTTC
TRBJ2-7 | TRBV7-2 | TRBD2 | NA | CASSLRTSGLYEQYF | TGTGCCAGCAGCCTAAGGACTAGCGGCCTCTACGAGCAGTACTTC
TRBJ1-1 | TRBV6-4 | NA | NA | CASSDRVSPNTEAFF | TGTGCCAGCAGTGACAGGGTCTCTCCGAACACTGAAGCTTTCTTT